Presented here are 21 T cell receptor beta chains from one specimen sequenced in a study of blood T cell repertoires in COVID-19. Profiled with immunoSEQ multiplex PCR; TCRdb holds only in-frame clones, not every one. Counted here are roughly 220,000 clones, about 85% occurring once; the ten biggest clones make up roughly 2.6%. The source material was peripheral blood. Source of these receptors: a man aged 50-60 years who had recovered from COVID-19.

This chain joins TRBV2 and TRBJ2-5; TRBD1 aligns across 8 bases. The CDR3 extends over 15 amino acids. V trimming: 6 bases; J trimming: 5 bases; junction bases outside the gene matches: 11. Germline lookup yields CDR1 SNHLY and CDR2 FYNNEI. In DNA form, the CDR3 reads TGTGCCAGCAGAGGGACAGGCTCCAAGGGGGAGACCCAGTACTTC. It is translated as CASRGTGSKGETQYF. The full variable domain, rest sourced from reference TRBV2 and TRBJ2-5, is EPEVTQTPSHQVTQMGQEVILRCVPISNHLYFYWYRQILGQKVEFLVSFYNNEISEKSEIFDDQFSVERPDGSNFTLKIRSTKLEDSAMYFCASRGTGSKGETQYFGPGTRLLVL.

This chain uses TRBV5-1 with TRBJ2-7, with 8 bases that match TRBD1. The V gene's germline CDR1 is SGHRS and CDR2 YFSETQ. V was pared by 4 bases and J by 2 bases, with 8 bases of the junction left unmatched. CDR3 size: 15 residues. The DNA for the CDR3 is TGCGCCAGCAGCCCAGGGGGCCTACGTCCCTACGAGCAGTACTTC. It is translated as CASSPGGLRPYEQYF.

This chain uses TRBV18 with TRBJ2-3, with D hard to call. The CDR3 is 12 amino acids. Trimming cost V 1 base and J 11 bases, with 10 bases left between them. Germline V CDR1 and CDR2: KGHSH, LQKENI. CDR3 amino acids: CASSPRQEEQYF. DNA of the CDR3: TGTGCCAGCTCACCACGGCAGGAAGAGCAGTATTTT.

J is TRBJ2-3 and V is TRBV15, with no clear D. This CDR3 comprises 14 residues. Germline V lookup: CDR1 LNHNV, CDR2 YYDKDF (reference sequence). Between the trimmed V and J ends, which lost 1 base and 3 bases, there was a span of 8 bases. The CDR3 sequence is CATSRGWATDTQYF. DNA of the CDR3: TGTGCCACCAGCAGAGGATGGGCAACAGATACGCAGTATTTT.

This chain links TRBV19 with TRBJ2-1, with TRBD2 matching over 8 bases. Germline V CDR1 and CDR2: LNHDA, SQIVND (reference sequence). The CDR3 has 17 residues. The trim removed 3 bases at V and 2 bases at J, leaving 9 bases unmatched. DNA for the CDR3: TGTGCCAGTAGTATTTTCATAACGGGAGGGCCCTACAATGAGCAGTTCTTC. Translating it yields CASSIFITGGPYNEQFF. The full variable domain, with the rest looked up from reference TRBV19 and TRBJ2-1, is DGGITQSPKYLFRKEGQNVTLSCEQNLNHDAMYWYRQDPGQGLRLIYYSQIVNDFQKGDIAEGYSVSREKKESFPLTVTSAQKNPTAFYLCASSIFITGGPYNEQFFGPGTRLTVL.

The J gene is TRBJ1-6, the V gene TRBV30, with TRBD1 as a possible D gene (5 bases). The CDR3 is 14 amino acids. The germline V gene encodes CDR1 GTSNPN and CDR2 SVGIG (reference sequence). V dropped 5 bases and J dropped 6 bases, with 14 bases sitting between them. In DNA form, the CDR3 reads TGTGCCTGGGGCCAGGCGGGGGTTAATTCACCCCTCCACTTT. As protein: CAWGQAGVNSPLHF. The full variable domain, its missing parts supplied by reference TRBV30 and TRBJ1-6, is SQTIHQWPATLVQPVGSPLSLECTVEGTSNPNLYWYRQAAGRGLQLLFYSVGIGQISSEVPQNLSASRPQDRQFILSSKKLLLSDSGFYLCAWGQAGVNSPLHFGNGTRLTVT.

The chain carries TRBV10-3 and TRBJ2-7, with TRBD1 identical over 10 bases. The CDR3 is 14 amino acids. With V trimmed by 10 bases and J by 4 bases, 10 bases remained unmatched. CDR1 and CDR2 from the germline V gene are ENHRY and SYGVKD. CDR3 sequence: CATRQGANEYEQYF. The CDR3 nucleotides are TGTGCCACCAGACAGGGGGCAAATGAGTACGAGCAGTACTTC.

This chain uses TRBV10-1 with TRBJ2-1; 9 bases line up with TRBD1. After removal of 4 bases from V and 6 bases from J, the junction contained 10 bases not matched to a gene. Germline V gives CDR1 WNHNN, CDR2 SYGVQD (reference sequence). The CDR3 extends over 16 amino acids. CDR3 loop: CASSGTGTGKANEQFF. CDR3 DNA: TGCGCCAGCAGTGGGACCGGGACAGGGAAAGCCAATGAGCAGTTCTTC.

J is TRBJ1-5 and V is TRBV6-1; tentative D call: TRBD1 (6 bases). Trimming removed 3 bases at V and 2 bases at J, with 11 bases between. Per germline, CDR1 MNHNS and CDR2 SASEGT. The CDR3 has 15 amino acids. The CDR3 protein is CASSDNRARNQPQHF. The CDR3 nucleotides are TGTGCCAGCAGTGATAACAGGGCCCGCAATCAGCCCCAGCATTTT.

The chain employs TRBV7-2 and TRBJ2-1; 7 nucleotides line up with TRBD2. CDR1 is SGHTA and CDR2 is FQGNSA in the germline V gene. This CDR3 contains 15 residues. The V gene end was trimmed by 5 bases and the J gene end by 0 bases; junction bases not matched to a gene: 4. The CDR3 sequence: CASSQGGSSYNEQFF. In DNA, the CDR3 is TGTGCCAGCAGCCAAGGCGGGAGCTCCTACAATGAGCAGTTCTTC.

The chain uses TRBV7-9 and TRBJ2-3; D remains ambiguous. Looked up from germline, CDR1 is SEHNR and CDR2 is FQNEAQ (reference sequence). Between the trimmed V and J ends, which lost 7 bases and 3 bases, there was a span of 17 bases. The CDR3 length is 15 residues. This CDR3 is CASTSVGVSTDTQYF. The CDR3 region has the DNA TGTGCCAGCACATCCGTGGGCGTTTCAACAGATACGCAGTATTTT.

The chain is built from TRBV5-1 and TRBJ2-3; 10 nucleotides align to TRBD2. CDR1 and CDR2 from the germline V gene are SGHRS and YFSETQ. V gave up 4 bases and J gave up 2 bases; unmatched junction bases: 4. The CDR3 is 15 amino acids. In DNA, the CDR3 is TGCGCCAGCAGCCTCGGACTAGCGGACACAGATACGCAGTATTTT. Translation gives CASSLGLADTDTQYF.

The CDR3 reads CASTADTSTLGYTF. The CDR3 nucleotides read TGTGCCAGCACCGCAGACACCTCGACCTTGGGCTACACCTTC. The rearrangement links TRBV9 to TRBJ1-2; no reliable D call. V lost 6 bases to trimming and J lost 8 bases, with 20 bases between them. Germline V CDR1 and CDR2: SGDLS, YYNGEE. The CDR3 runs to 14 residues.

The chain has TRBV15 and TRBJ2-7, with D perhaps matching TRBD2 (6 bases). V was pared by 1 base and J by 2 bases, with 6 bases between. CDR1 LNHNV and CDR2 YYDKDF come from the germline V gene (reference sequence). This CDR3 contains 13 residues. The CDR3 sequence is CATSRGTTYEQYF. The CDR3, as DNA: TGTGCCACCAGCAGAGGGACTACCTACGAGCAGTACTTC.

The CDR3 DNA follows: TGTGCCAGCAGAAACGGACAGGTCCTTACCTACGAGCAGTACTTC. It encodes CASRNGQVLTYEQYF. V gene TRBV5-4 combines with J gene TRBJ2-7; 7 nucleotides align to TRBD1. CDR3 length: 15 residues. Germline V gives CDR1 SGHNT, CDR2 YYREEE (reference sequence). V was clipped by 5 bases and J by 2 bases; unmatched bases: 10.

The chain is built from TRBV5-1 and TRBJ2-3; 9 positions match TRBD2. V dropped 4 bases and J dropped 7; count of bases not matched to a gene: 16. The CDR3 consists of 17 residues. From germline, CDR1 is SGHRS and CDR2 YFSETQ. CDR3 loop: CASSLLSGAGGGNTQYF. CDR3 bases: TGCGCCAGCAGCCTCTTATCGGGAGCGGGAGGCGGGAATACGCAGTATTTT.

The CDR3 sequence is CASSRGQGNNQPQHF. The CDR3, as DNA: TGTGCCAGCAGTAGGGGACAGGGAAACAATCAGCCCCAGCATTTT. J is TRBJ1-5 and V is TRBV2; TRBD1 aligns across 9 bases. Looked up from germline, CDR1 is SNHLY and CDR2 is FYNNEI. The junction had 5 bases not matched to a gene; V was cut back by 5 bases and J by 3 bases. The CDR3 contains 15 residues.

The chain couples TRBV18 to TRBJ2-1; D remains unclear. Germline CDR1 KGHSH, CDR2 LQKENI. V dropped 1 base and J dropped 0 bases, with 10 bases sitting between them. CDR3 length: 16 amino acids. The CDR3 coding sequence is TGTGCCAGCTCACCACGAGGCCAGAGCTCCTACAATGAGCAGTTCTTC. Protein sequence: CASSPRGQSSYNEQFF.

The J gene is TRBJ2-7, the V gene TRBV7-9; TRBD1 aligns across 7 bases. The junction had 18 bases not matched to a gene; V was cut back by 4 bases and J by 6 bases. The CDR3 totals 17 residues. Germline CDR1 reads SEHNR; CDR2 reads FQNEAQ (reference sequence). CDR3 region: CASSSRYTGVLSGEQYF. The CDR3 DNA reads TGTGCCAGCAGCTCGAGGTATACAGGGGTTTTGTCTGGCGAGCAGTACTTC.

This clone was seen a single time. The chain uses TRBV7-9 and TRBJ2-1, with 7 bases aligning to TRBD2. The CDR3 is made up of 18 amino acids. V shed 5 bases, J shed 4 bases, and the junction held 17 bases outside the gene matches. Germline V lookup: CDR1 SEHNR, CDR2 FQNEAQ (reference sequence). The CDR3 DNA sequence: TGTGCCAGCAGCCCGCAATCGGCGGGGACTACCAAGTACAATGAGCAGTTCTTC. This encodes CASSPQSAGTTKYNEQFF.

The CDR3 sequence: CASSRQGAVGRQPQHF. As DNA, the CDR3 is TGTGCCAGCAGTAGACAGGGGGCGGTTGGTCGTCAGCCCCAGCATTTT. The chain carries TRBV2 and TRBJ1-5, with 10 nucleotides matching TRBD1. J gave up 6 bases and V 5 bases, and 10 bases lay outside the gene matches. This CDR3 has 16 amino acids. CDR1 SNHLY and CDR2 FYNNEI come from the germline V gene.